The T cell receptor beta chain under discussion was sequenced for a study of vaccination effects on CD4 cells after COVID-19 (dated by TCRdb to between 2022 and 2023). With regard to the full study: Participants received two doses of either the BNT162b2 or the mRNA-1273 mRNA SARS-CoV-2 vaccine. In both COVID-19 convalescent patients and infection-naive vaccine recipients, the study compared SARS-CoV-2 spike-specific CD4+ TCR repertoires from before mRNA vaccination with those from after it. Altogether, around eleven COVID-19 convalescent patients and a few SARS-CoV-2-naive healthy vaccine recipients made up the full study. In the study, cultures from other donors were sequenced using the Oncomine TCR Beta short-read assay on an Illumina iSeq 100.

What the work shows at the level of the full study, not this receptor alone: In healthy vaccine recipients, vaccine-induced clones were almost all SARS-CoV-2 mono-reactive, with only 1 of 255 being cross-reactive with common cold coronaviruses. Only a small number of convalescent patients were included, and no early post-infection timepoints were available, which limited the study. Both infection-induced and vaccine-induced clones contracted markedly at late post-vaccination timepoints, which is consistent with waning T cell responses.

The ViraFEST assay stimulated PBMC with viral peptide pools and then used TCR sequencing to identify antigen-specific CD4+ T cell clonotypes by expansion. After approximately 11 days of culture, CD4+ T cells were isolated with the EasySep CD4+ T cell isolation kit. The absence of prior SARS-CoV-2 infection in healthy vaccine recipients was confirmed by negative nucleocapsid antibodies before and after vaccination. Over 1.5 million PBMC per well were cultured with 9 to 10 ug/ml peptides in IMDM containing around 5.3% human AB serum, about 9.7 IU/ml IL-2 and gentamicin. On days 3 and 7, half of the culture medium was replaced with fresh IL-2-containing medium. Each peptide stimulation condition was cultured in triplicate wells unless otherwise noted. Using Ficoll-Paque Plus gradient centrifugation, PBMC were separated from whole blood and then either used fresh or cryopreserved at -140C. The overlapping peptide pools covered the spike proteins of SARS-CoV-2 and of the common cold coronaviruses HCoV-NL63, HCoV-OC43 and HCoV-229E. The QIAamp micro DNA kit was used to extract genomic DNA from the cultured CD4+ T cells.

From cysteine to phenylalanine, the CDR3 is 14 amino acids long. The only DNA kept is the CDR3, 42 bases in frame from the first base. Based on the germline V gene, the CDR1 and CDR2 sequences are SGHRS and YFSETQ. V lost 8 bases and J lost 3 bases, and the count of bases not matched to a germline gene is 7. In this sample, this clone turned up a few times. Its antigen is not yet known. The sample holds no much larger clone one base away, and base qualities are not on file. Library method: the immunoSEQ multiplex PCR assay. DNA from the cultured, isolated CD4+ T cells was subjected to TCR beta CDR3 sequencing. On the study's bioinformatics: Non-productive TCR sequences were removed and reads were trimmed to the CDR3 region, keeping CDR3s of at least 7 amino acids. The MANAFEST web app was used to identify antigen-specific clonotypes by comparing expansion in peptide wells with expansion in reference cultures. Positive clones required FDR<0.05 expansion versus reference and all other wells, odds ratio above 5, and frequency above 0.1% in two replicate wells. A clonotype was defined as cross-reactive if the clonotype was significantly expanded both in SARS-CoV-2 spike wells and in at least one common cold coronavirus spike condition. Using the stringdist R package, CDR3 similarity was measured by Levenshtein distance, and unrooted trees were constructed with ape in R 3.6.1. Drawn from immuneACCESS, this table holds only the in-frame rearrangements with V and J called that TCRdb kept. Clones are partly lost; checked studies trace under half to an unresolved V gene and leave the rest unexplained. V, J and clone size derive from that table, while D and trimming were established from the DNA sequence. The sample records about 22,000 clones, around 70% of which are singletons. The leading ten clones occupy about 10% of the sample.

This sequence originates from a human donor who received a COVID-19 vaccine. The chain is assembled from TRBV5-1 and TRBJ1-1, with 10 middle bases fitting TRBD1. This sample comprised CD4+ T cells from PBMCs cultured with HCoV-229E spike peptides, obtained before COVID-19 vaccination. The cell subset or site label, read with the paper, signifies: HCoV-229E spike overlapping peptide pool stimulation. The CDR3 protein: CASTAGTGDTEAFF. The nucleotide sequence reads as follows: TGCGCCAGTACCGCGGGGACAGGGGACACTGAAGCTTTCTTT.